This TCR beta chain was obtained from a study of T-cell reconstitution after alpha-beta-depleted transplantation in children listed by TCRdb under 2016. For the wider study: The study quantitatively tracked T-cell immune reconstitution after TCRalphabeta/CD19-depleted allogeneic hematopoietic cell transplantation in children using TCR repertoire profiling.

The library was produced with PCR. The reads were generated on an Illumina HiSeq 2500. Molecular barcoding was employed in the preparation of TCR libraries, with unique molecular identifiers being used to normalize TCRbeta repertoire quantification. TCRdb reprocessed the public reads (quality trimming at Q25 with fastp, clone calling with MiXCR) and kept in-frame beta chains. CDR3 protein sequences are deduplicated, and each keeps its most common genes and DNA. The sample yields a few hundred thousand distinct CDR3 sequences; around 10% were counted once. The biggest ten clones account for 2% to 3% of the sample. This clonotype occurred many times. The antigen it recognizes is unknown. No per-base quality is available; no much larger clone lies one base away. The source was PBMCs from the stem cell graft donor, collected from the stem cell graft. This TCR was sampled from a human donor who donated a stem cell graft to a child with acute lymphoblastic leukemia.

The nucleotide sequence is given as TGCGCCAGCAGCTATCTTCGGACTAGCACAGATACGCAGTATTTT. It translates to CASSYLRTSTDTQYF. Recombination joined TRBV5-1 with TRBJ2-3; the D segment could be TRBD2, given 5 matching bases. V was cut back by 3 bases and J by 0 bases, leaving a gap of 11 bases between them. The germline V gene supplies CDR1 SGHRS and CDR2 YFSETQ. There are 15 amino acids in the CDR3, from cysteine to phenylalanine inclusive. The kept DNA is CDR3 alone, 45 bases in frame from the first base. Reference TRBV5-1 and TRBJ2-3 proteins supply the regions before and after the CDR3; the full variable domain is: KAGVTQTPRYLIKTRGQQVTLSCSPISGHRSVSWYQQTPGQGLQFLFEYFSETQRNKGNFPGRFSGRQFSNSRSEMNVSTLELGDSALYLCASSYLRTSTDTQYFGPGTRLTVL.